This TCR beta chain was documented in a study of T-cell reconstitution after alpha-beta-depleted transplantation in children. Study-wide results and limits: Some patients' high day-60 TCRbeta diversity was attributed to recipient cells surviving conditioning. Newly produced T cells mostly accounted for T-cell counts and diversity one year post-transplant. Reportedly, alpha-beta T cells present about two months post-transplant originated from several hundred expanded clones of graft origin.

In the case of this clonotype: What it binds is unknown.

Trimming stripped 5 bases from V and 8 bases from J, with 19 bases between. This CDR3 comprises 15 residues. Preparation of the TCRbeta library was carried out with unique molecular identifiers. TCRdb reanalysed the PCR reads using MiXCR and keeps one entry per CDR3 protein. The data show around 800,000 distinct CDR3 sequences, with roughly 16% seen just once and roughly 5% held by the top ten. The material sequenced was PBMCs, mostly from graft donor cells, taken 360 days after TCRalphabeta/CD19-depleted stem cell transplant. The chain recombines TRBV12-3 or TRBV12-4 with TRBJ2-1, with D perhaps assigned TRBD1 or TRBD2 (6 bases each). This TCR came from a male patient under 18 who had a stem cell transplant for acute lymphoblastic leukemia, so the T cells may come from the graft donor. The CDR3 sequence is CASSGLLSRGDEQFF. The CDR3 nucleotides read TGTGCCAGCAGTGGGCTGCTCTCGAGGGGGGATGAGCAGTTCTTC.